This is a list of T cell receptor beta chains from one sample in a study of blood T cells in healthy people across ages. Using its own MiXCR run on the 5' RACE reads, TCRdb lists one record per CDR3 protein. The sample includes some 800,000 distinct CDR3 sequences, around 45% seen only once; the top ten take roughly 19%. Sequencing input: blood. All receptors come from a man aged 55 to 70 in good health. The CDR3 runs from the conserved cysteine through the conserved F or W. A D gene is named only where the DNA matches it firmly. The size field is filled for only some rows; it gives once, few, many or a size class.

NA	TRBV20-1	TRBJ2-7	few	TGCAATGCCAAAGGATGGGGAACCTACGAGCAGTACTTC	CNAKGWGTYEQYF
NA	TRBV20-1	TRBJ2-7	NA	TGCAGTGCTTCGGGGCTGTCACAGTTTTACGAGCAGTACTTC	CSASGLSQFYEQYF
NA	TRBV12-3/TRBV12-4	TRBJ2-4	NA	TGTGCCAGCAGTTCCGTCCTAGCCAAAAACATTCAGTACTTC	CASSSVLAKNIQYF
NA	TRBV7-2	TRBJ1-6	NA	TGTGCCAGCAGCCCTCAGGGGCACAATAATTCACCCCTCCACTTT	CASSPQGHNNSPLHF
TRBD1	TRBV6-1	TRBJ2-1	NA	TGTGCCAGCGACAGGGATGTTGGAGAGCAGTTCTTC	CASDRDVGEQFF
NA	TRBV6-1	TRBJ1-2	few	TGTGCCAGCAGTGAGCGCTATGGCTACACCTTC	CASSERYGYTF
NA	TRBV20-1	TRBJ2-1	NA	TGCAGTGCTATAGGGGGACGAAATGAGCAGTTCTTC	CSAIGGRNEQFF
TRBD1	TRBV20-1	TRBJ1-2	few	TGCAGTGCTGAACAGGGGGCGAAGGGCTACACCTTC	CSAEQGAKGYTF
NA	TRBV7-9	TRBJ1-1	few	TGTGCCAGCAGCTCCGGGGGCGCTGAAGCTTTCTTT	CASSSGGAEAFF
TRBD1	TRBV7-2	TRBJ1-1	NA	TGTGCCAGCAGCCCCGGTAGACAGGGCCGCCCAAAGCCCACTGAAGCTTTCTTT	CASSPGRQGRPKPTEAFF
NA	TRBV4-3	TRBJ1-4	NA	TGCGCCAGCAGCGCGCTTACAGCAACTAATGAAAAACTGTTTTTT	CASSALTATNEKLFF
TRBD1	TRBV2	TRBJ1-6	few	TGTGCCAGCAGACCCGGGACAGGGGTAGCACCCCTCCACTTT	CASRPGTGVAPLHF
NA	TRBV3-1	TRBJ2-7	few	TGTGCCAGCAGCCAGCAGGGAGGAGGGAACGAGCAGTACTTC	CASSQQGGGNEQYF
TRBD1	TRBV6-6	TRBJ2-7	NA	TGTGCCAGCAGGGAGGGACAGGCTTTCGAGCAGTACTTC	CASREGQAFEQYF
NA	TRBV20-1	TRBJ1-2	few	TGCAGTGCTACCGGTGAACCTAACTATGGCTACACCTTC	CSATGEPNYGYTF
TRBD1	TRBV29-1	TRBJ1-4	few	TGCAGCGTTGTTGAGGGGGCAAATGAAAAACTGTTTTTT	CSVVEGANEKLFF
NA	TRBV10-3	TRBJ1-1	NA	TGTGCCATCGGCCGAGGACTGACTAACACTGAAGCTTTCTTT	CAIGRGLTNTEAFF
NA	TRBV9	TRBJ2-3	few	TGTGCCAGCAGCGTAGCTACCCCAGGGCTAGCGAGCACAGATACGCAGTATTTT	CASSVATPGLASTDTQYF
NA	TRBV2	TRBJ2-2	NA	TGTGCCAGCAGCAGGGAGACCACCGGGGAGCTGTTTTTT	CASSRETTGELFF
NA	TRBV5-1	TRBJ1-2	few	TGCGCCAGCAGCTTGGCAGGGTTTAACTATGGCTACACCTTC	CASSLAGFNYGYTF
TRBD1	TRBV11-2	TRBJ2-3	NA	TGTGCCAGCAGCGCGCGACCAGGACAGGGGGTTGGAGATACGCAGTATTTT	CASSARPGQGVGDTQYF
NA	TRBV6-6	TRBJ2-3	NA	TGTGCCAGCAGTTACAAGCTAGCCGCGAGCACAGATACGCAGTATTTT	CASSYKLAASTDTQYF
NA	TRBV30	TRBJ1-1	NA	TGTGCCCGGGGACGGAGGAACACTGAAGCTTTCTTT	CARGRRNTEAFF
NA	TRBV7-9	TRBJ1-2	few	TGTGCCAGTCGCAAGGACTCTAACTATGGCTACACCTTC	CASRKDSNYGYTF
TRBD2	TRBV4-1	TRBJ2-1	NA	TGCGCCAGCAGCCAAGATCCGGGACTAGCTACCTACAATGAGCAGTTCTTC	CASSQDPGLATYNEQFF
NA	TRBV29-1	TRBJ2-3	few	TGCAGCGTTATAAGGGGTCCAGATACGCAGTATTTT	CSVIRGPDTQYF
TRBD2	TRBV6-4	TRBJ2-2	NA	TGTGCCAGCAGTCGGACTAGCGGGGCCGCGAACACCGGGGAGCTGTTTTTT	CASSRTSGAANTGELFF
NA	TRBV2	TRBJ2-5	NA	TGTGCCGGCCACAGGGAGTCCTTAGGACAAGAGACCCAGTACTTC	CAGHRESLGQETQYF
TRBD1	TRBV20-1	TRBJ2-1	NA	TGCAGTGCTACCGGGACAGGGAGCAATGAGCAGTTCTTC	CSATGTGSNEQFF
NA	TRBV5-1	TRBJ2-3	NA	TGCGCCAGCAGCGTGGGGTCTAACTGGGATACGCAGTATTTT	CASSVGSNWDTQYF
NA	TRBV5-1	TRBJ1-1	NA	TGCGCCAGCAGCATCGGGGTGAACACTGAAGCTTTCTTT	CASSIGVNTEAFF
NA	TRBV9	TRBJ2-5	NA	TGTGCCAGCAGCGACGGGGGGCGCAATGAGCAGTACTTC	CASSDGGRNEQYF
NA	TRBV20-1	TRBJ2-3	few	TGCAGTGCTGCCCGGACCTTAGGATTCACAGATACGCAGTATTTT	CSAARTLGFTDTQYF
TRBD1	TRBV11-2	TRBJ2-7	NA	TGTGCCAGCAGCTTAGACGACAGGGCCTACGAGCAGTACTTC	CASSLDDRAYEQYF
NA	TRBV21-1	TRBJ2-3	once	TGTGCCAGCAGCAAAGGGGGGGCGGGACCCTCGACAGATACGCAGTATTTT	CASSKGGAGPSTDTQYF
TRBD1	TRBV29-1	TRBJ1-2	few	TGCAGCGGGACAGGGGGCGCGAACTATGGCTACACCTTC	CSGTGGANYGYTF
TRBD2	TRBV5-1	TRBJ2-3	NA	TGCGCCAGCAGCACGGGTAGCGGGGGAACAGATACGCAGTATTTT	CASSTGSGGTDTQYF
TRBD2	TRBV7-2	TRBJ2-1	few	TGTGCCAGCAGCCGCAACCCAATCAGCGGGGGGGCTTGGAATGAGCAGTTCTTC	CASSRNPISGGAWNEQFF
NA	TRBV20-1	TRBJ1-1	NA	TGCAGTTGCGTTCGGACAGCCACTGAAGCTTTCTTT	CSCVRTATEAFF
NA	TRBV15	TRBJ1-3	NA	TGTGCCACCAGCAGAGACATCTCTGGAAACACCATATATTTT	CATSRDISGNTIYF
TRBD1	TRBV11-2	TRBJ2-1	NA	TGTGCCAGCAGTGATAGACAGGGAAGCAATGAGCAGTTCTTC	CASSDRQGSNEQFF
NA	TRBV5-1	TRBJ2-7	NA	TGCGCCAGCAGCTCCCGAACAGCCTCCTACGAGCAGTACTTC	CASSSRTASYEQYF
TRBD2	TRBV6-2/TRBV6-3	TRBJ2-7	NA	TGTGCCAGCAGTGAGGGACTAGCGGCTTCCTACGAGCAGTACTTC	CASSEGLAASYEQYF
NA	TRBV20-1	TRBJ2-5	few	TGCAGTGCTCTCCGGACCGCCGACCAAGAGACCCAGTACTTC	CSALRTADQETQYF
NA	TRBV7-2	TRBJ2-7	NA	TGTGCCAGCAGCCCCCCCTTACGACGGGAGCAGTACTTC	CASSPPLRREQYF
TRBD2	TRBV12-3/TRBV12-4	TRBJ2-5	few	TGTGCCAGCAGTTCCCGGGGGGGCGGAGAGACCCAGTACTTC	CASSSRGGGETQYF